Listed below are T cell receptor beta chains from one sample, sequenced in a study of blood T cell repertoires in COVID-19. Data came from immunoSEQ multiplex PCR; TCRdb stores just in-frame clones and leaves some out. Of 110,000 to 150,000 clones detected, 88% appear once; the ten largest clones hold less than 2%. Material: peripheral blood. The source of these receptors is a man between 65 and 85 years old with acute or convalescent COVID-19. Each CDR3 is given with its conserved first and last residue. The D gene is left open where the match is weak. Some rows have no size entry. The others give once, few or many, or a class for an expanded clone.

cdr3_nt | cdr3_aa | v_call | clone_size | d_call | j_call
TGTGCCAGCAGGGGTGGGCTCTCTTATCAGCCCCAGCATTTT | CASRGGLSYQPQHF | TRBV2 | . | . | TRBJ1-5
TGTGCCAGCAAACTACGAGAGACAGGAGCGAACACTGAAGCTTTCTTT | CASKLRETGANTEAFF | TRBV2 | . | . | TRBJ1-1
TGTGCCTGGAGTGTAGACATTAATGAAAAACTGTTTTTT | CAWSVDINEKLFF | TRBV30 | . | . | TRBJ1-4
TGTGCCAGCAGTGGGAGGCGACAGGGTAGGATCACTGAAGCTTTCTTT | CASSGRRQGRITEAFF | TRBV27 | . | TRBD1 | TRBJ1-1
TGTGCCAGCAGCATCAATGTGATTCGAACAACTGAAGCTTTCTTT | CASSINVIRTTEAFF | TRBV11-1 | . | . | TRBJ1-1
TGTGCCAGCAGCCCCCTCGAGGGACTAATTTCCTACGAGCAGTACTTC | CASSPLEGLISYEQYF | TRBV4-2 | . | TRBD2 | TRBJ2-7
TGCGCCAGCAGCCAAGATCCGGGTTTCTATGGCTACACCTTC | CASSQDPGFYGYTF | TRBV4-1 | . | . | TRBJ1-2
TGTGCCAGCAGTTACTCGACAGGGCTTGGAAACACCATATATTTT | CASSYSTGLGNTIYF | TRBV6-5 | . | TRBD1 | TRBJ1-3
TGTGCCAGTAGCCTTGCAGGGGGTAGGGATGGCTACACCTTC | CASSLAGGRDGYTF | TRBV19 | once | TRBD1 | TRBJ1-2
TGTGCCAGCAGTGGCGGGGCCCTCTACGAGCAGTACTTC | CASSGGALYEQYF | TRBV27 | . | . | TRBJ2-7
TGTGCCAGCTCACCAGGGCCGAGCTCCTACAATGAGCAGTTCTTC | CASSPGPSSYNEQFF | TRBV18 | . | . | TRBJ2-1
TGTGCCAGTAGTGTGGGACAGGGTGGCGAGCAGTACTTC | CASSVGQGGEQYF | TRBV19 | . | TRBD1 | TRBJ2-7
TGTGCCAGCTCACCGGGGCACACACTTGGAAACACCATATATTTT | CASSPGHTLGNTIYF | TRBV18 | . | . | TRBJ1-3
TGCGCCAGCAGCTTGACGCTAGCGGGGAACAATGAGCAGTTCTTC | CASSLTLAGNNEQFF | TRBV5-1 | . | TRBD2 | TRBJ2-1
TGCGCCAGCATGAACCCGGGGAGAACTAATGAAAAACTGTTTTTT | CASMNPGRTNEKLFF | TRBV4-1 | . | . | TRBJ1-4
TGTGCCAGTAGTCCGGGACTTCCGAAGGCCACAGATACGCAGTATTTT | CASSPGLPKATDTQYF | TRBV19 | . | . | TRBJ2-3
TGTGCCAGCAGCCGACAGGGAAGAAGGTCCTACGAGCAGTACTTC | CASSRQGRRSYEQYF | TRBV7-8 | . | TRBD1 | TRBJ2-7
TGTGCCAGCAGTGAAGCTAGCGGGGATCAGCCCCAGCATTTT | CASSEASGDQPQHF | TRBV2 | . | . | TRBJ1-5
TGTGCCAGCAGGCCCGTTACAGGGGACGCCTACGAGCAGTACTTC | CASRPVTGDAYEQYF | TRBV6-5 | . | TRBD1 | TRBJ2-7
TGTGCCAGCAACAAGGGGGCGCTTGACACTGAAGCTTTCTTT | CASNKGALDTEAFF | TRBV2 | . | TRBD1 | TRBJ1-1
TGTGCCAGCAGTGAAGGCATAGTAGCGGGGGGCAGGGCGGATACGCAGTATTTT | CASSEGIVAGGRADTQYF | TRBV2 | few | TRBD2 | TRBJ2-3
TGTGCCAGCAGCTATCAGGGGTCTAACTATGGCTACACCTTC | CASSYQGSNYGYTF | TRBV3-1/TRBV3-2 | once | . | TRBJ1-2
TGTGCCAGCAGCTTACTCCCGCTTCAGGGGGGAATAGCCAAAAACATTCAGTACTTC | CASSLLPLQGGIAKNIQYF | TRBV7-2 | . | . | TRBJ2-4
TGTGCCAGCTCACCACCGTCCTTAGCGGGGGGGCGAAACGGCACAGATACGCAGTATTTT | CASSPPSLAGGRNGTDTQYF | TRBV18 | . | TRBD2 | TRBJ2-3
TGTGCCAGTAGTTTACAGGGGGCTCGTGGGGTGAGCTCCTACGAGCAGTACTTC | CASSLQGARGVSSYEQYF | TRBV19 | . | TRBD1 | TRBJ2-7
TGTGCCAGCAGCCAACAGGGGACCCAGTACTTC | CASSQQGTQYF | TRBV4-2 | . | . | TRBJ2-5
TGTGCCAGCGGCGGCTACAATGAGCAGTTCTTC | CASGGYNEQFF | TRBV12-3/TRBV12-4 | . | . | TRBJ2-1
TGTGCCAGCACCCAAAAGGGACAGGGCTACGAGCAGTACTTC | CASTQKGQGYEQYF | TRBV7-9 | few | TRBD1 | TRBJ2-7
TGTGCCAGCAGTGCAGGAGGCTTCGGCAGGGGTGACGAGCAGTACTTC | CASSAGGFGRGDEQYF | TRBV28 | . | . | TRBJ2-7
TGTGCCAGCAGAATAGGGCTAGCGGGAACGCAGTTCTTC | CASRIGLAGTQFF | TRBV27 | . | TRBD2 | TRBJ2-1
TGTGCTAGTGGTATCGGACACCCTGGACAGCCCCAGCATTTT | CASGIGHPGQPQHF | TRBV12-5 | . | . | TRBJ1-5
TGTGCCACCGCAACCGGGGATTTTTATCAGCCCCAGCATTTT | CATATGDFYQPQHF | TRBV10-3 | . | . | TRBJ1-5
TGTGCCAGCAGCTTAGCTGAGGGACTGAGCTACGAGCAGTACTTC | CASSLAEGLSYEQYF | TRBV7-9 | few | . | TRBJ2-7
TGTGCCAGCAGGCCACAGGGGTTCGGGGAAAAACTGTTTTTT | CASRPQGFGEKLFF | TRBV28 | . | TRBD1 | TRBJ1-4
TGCGCCAGCAGCTTAAGGACAGACAGCTATGGCTACACCTTC | CASSLRTDSYGYTF | TRBV5-1 | . | . | TRBJ1-2
TGTGCCAGCAGCCGCGGTAATGAAAAACTGTTTTTT | CASSRGNEKLFF | TRBV6-5 | . | . | TRBJ1-4
TGTGCCAGCAGGACCTCCGGGACAGGGTCCTACGAGCAGTACTTC | CASRTSGTGSYEQYF | TRBV6-5 | once | TRBD1 | TRBJ2-7
TGTGCCAGCAGCCAGGGACAGGGTCCAGATACGCAGTATTTT | CASSQGQGPDTQYF | TRBV3-1/TRBV3-2 | . | TRBD1 | TRBJ2-3
TGTGCCAGCAGCTTAGGAGGGGGCTCTGGAAACACCATATATTTT | CASSLGGGSGNTIYF | TRBV7-9 | . | . | TRBJ1-3
TGTGCCTGCTCGGTCTCCTACAATGAGCAGTTCTTC | CACSVSYNEQFF | TRBV30 | . | . | TRBJ2-1
TGCGCCAGCAGCTTGGTAGTAGGGGAAGGCTACACCTTC | CASSLVVGEGYTF | TRBV5-1 | . | . | TRBJ1-2
TGCGCCAGCAGCCAGTCCAGACCGGGACAGGGGACCGGGGAGCTGTTTTTT | CASSQSRPGQGTGELFF | TRBV4-1 | . | TRBD1 | TRBJ2-2